Shown below are 23 T cell receptor beta chains from a single sample sequenced in a study of T-cell reconstitution after alpha-beta-depleted transplantation in children. Library preparation (for TCRbeta) was performed with unique molecular identifiers. From the PCR reads, TCRdb called clonotypes with MiXCR, one entry per CDR3 protein. The table shows hundreds of thousands of distinct CDR3 sequences, with less than 35% occurring only once. This material consisted of PBMCs from the stem cell graft donor, taken from the stem cell graft. Receptors originate from a human donor who donated a stem cell graft to a child with aplastic anemia.

J is TRBJ2-3 and V is TRBV4-3; D is unresolved. Germline V CDR1 and CDR2: LGHNA, YSLEER. This CDR3 has 18 residues. Trimming shortened V by 0 bases and J by 6 bases, and 22 bases separated the two germline ends. As DNA, the CDR3 is TGCGCCAGCAGCCAAGATTGGCGAAGGGTTGGGCCAAGGGATACGCAGTATTTT. It is translated as CASSQDWRRVGPRDTQYF.

This clonotype was seen just once. V and J are TRBV21-1 and TRBJ2-1; no check of the table's D call, TRBD1, against the DNA was made. TRBV21-1 is an annotated pseudogene. CDR3 size: 15 residues. The CDR3 loop is CASSKGGDKYNEQFF. For the CDR3, the DNA is TGTGCCAGCAGCAAAGGGGGGGACAAGTACAATGAGCAGTTCTTC.

The chain uses TRBV5-1 and TRBJ2-1, with D hard to call. CDR1 SGHRS and CDR2 YFSETQ come from the germline V gene. The ends were cut back, 0 bases at V and 0 bases at J, with 10 bases in the middle. The CDR3 is made up of 16 amino acids. This CDR3 is CASSLESRSSYNEQFF. CDR3 DNA: TGCGCCAGCAGCTTGGAATCGAGAAGCTCCTACAATGAGCAGTTCTTC.

This chain links TRBV5-6 with TRBJ1-4, with 10 bases matching TRBD1. V lost 1 base, J lost 0 bases, and 6 bases stayed unmatched. Germline-derived CDR1 and CDR2 are SGHDT and YYEEEE. The CDR3 is 18 amino acids. CDR3 bases: TGTGCCAGCAGCTTGTTGGGACAGGGGCTTTCAACTAATGAAAAACTGTTTTTT. This sequence encodes CASSLLGQGLSTNEKLFF.

This clonotype turned up a few times. The chain combines TRBV28 with TRBJ2-7; tentatively, D is TRBD2 (7 bases). The CDR3 extends over 15 amino acids. The V and J ends lost 4 bases and 4 bases respectively, with 17 bases between them. Germline CDR1 reads MDHEN; CDR2 reads SYDVKM. CDR3 DNA sequence: TGTGCCAGCAGTTCCTCGGGGGGCGGGACTTACGAGCAGTACTTC. Amino acids: CASSSSGGGTYEQYF. Full variable domain (outside the CDR3, taken from reference TRBV28 and TRBJ2-7): DVKVTQSSRYLVKRTGEKVFLECVQDMDHENMFWYRQDPGLGLRLIYFSYDVKMKEKGDIPEGYSVSREKKERFSLILESASTNQTSMYLCASSSSGGGTYEQYFGPGTRLTVT.

This sequence joins TRBV7-2 and TRBJ2-2, with TRBD1 as a possible D gene (7 bases). Germline V lookup: CDR1 SGHTA, CDR2 FQGNSA. V lost 0 bases to trimming and J lost 6 bases, with 20 bases between them. The CDR3 contains 18 residues. CDR3 in amino acids: CASSLAYRISGGPGELFF. The CDR3 bases are TGTGCCAGCAGCTTAGCGTACCGGATCTCAGGGGGGCCCGGGGAGCTGTTTTTT.

The gene calls are TRBV20-1 and TRBJ1-1; no firm D call. The V gene lost 3 bases and the J gene lost 5 bases, with 19 bases spanning the gap. The CDR3 contains 15 residues. Per the germline V gene, CDR1 is DFQATT and CDR2 is SNEGSKA (reference sequence). CDR3 region: CSARAITARPTEAFF. CDR3 coding DNA: TGCAGTGCTAGGGCCATAACAGCGAGACCTACTGAAGCTTTCTTT.

J is TRBJ2-7 and V is TRBV27; 9 bases align to TRBD1. The CDR3 runs 15 residues. The germline V gene has CDR1 MNHEY and CDR2 SMNVEV (reference sequence). V lost 6 bases, J lost 2 bases, and 8 bases stayed unmatched. The CDR3 loop is CASRTRDRAPYEQYV. As DNA, the CDR3 is TGTGCCAGCAGAACCCGGGACAGGGCTCCCTACGAGCAGTACGTC.

V and J are TRBV6-5 and TRBJ1-1; D gene ambiguous. Per germline, CDR1 MNHEY and CDR2 SVGAGI. The CDR3 covers 14 residues. V lost 8 bases, J lost 4 bases, and 17 bases lay in between. DNA of the CDR3: TGTGCCAGCCGGGAACCGACTGCGACCACTGAAGCTTTCTTT. This translates into CASREPTATTEAFF.

This clonotype was counted only a few times. The chain joins TRBV29-1 to TRBJ2-2; D is uncertain. The V end lost 4 bases, the J end lost 6 bases, and 9 bases lay between the germline ends. Per germline, CDR1 SQVTM and CDR2 ANQGSEA. The CDR3 is 12 residues long. The chain's CDR3 is CSVVRGPGELFF. The CDR3 DNA reads as TGCAGCGTTGTTCGAGGACCCGGGGAGCTGTTTTTT.

This clonotype was recorded a few times. The chain combines TRBV20-1 with TRBJ2-7; 11 bases are a match to TRBD2. The CDR3 extends over 14 amino acids. V shed 5 bases and J 5 bases; nucleotides not matched to a gene: 8. Germline V gives CDR1 DFQATT, CDR2 SNEGSKA (reference sequence). This CDR3 is CSAVLSGRDHEQYF. Here the CDR3 DNA reads TGCAGTGCTGTACTTAGCGGGAGGGACCACGAGCAGTACTTC.

The chain carries TRBV11-2 and TRBJ2-1, with 10 bases that match TRBD2. The trim removed 3 bases at V and 4 bases at J, leaving 9 bases unmatched. Per the germline V gene, CDR1 is SGHAT and CDR2 is FQNNGV. The CDR3 consists of 17 residues. The CDR3 here is CASSLGKGTSVYNEQFF. CDR3 nucleotides: TGTGCCAGCAGCTTGGGTAAGGGGACTAGCGTTTACAATGAGCAGTTCTTC.

This chain joins TRBV27 and TRBJ1-5; 8 bases align to TRBD1. CDR3 length equals 14 residues. V lost 5 bases, J lost 7 bases, and 7 bases stayed unmatched. Germline V CDR1 and CDR2: MNHEY, SMNVEV (reference sequence). The CDR3 nucleotides are TGTGCCAGCAGTGTGGACAGGGCTGGGCAGCCCCAGCATTTT. It codes for CASSVDRAGQPQHF.

The gene calls are TRBV12-3 or TRBV12-4 and TRBJ1-5; tentative D call: TRBD1 (6 bases). This CDR3 contains 15 residues. With 6 bases removed from V and 5 bases from J, the gap between germline ends came to 17 bases. The CDR3 loop is CASREGRGNYQPQHF. The DNA of the CDR3 is TGTGCCAGCAGGGAGGGGAGGGGGAACTATCAGCCCCAGCATTTT.

This clonotype was seen a few times. The V and J genes are TRBV9 and TRBJ2-1; 8 nucleotides align to TRBD2. The CDR3 extends over 17 amino acids. Germline CDR1 reads SGDLS; CDR2 reads YYNGEE. After removal of 0 bases from V and 0 bases from J, the junction contained 5 bases not matched to a gene. CDR3 sequence reads: CASSVVGSGASYNEQFF. For the CDR3, the DNA is TGTGCCAGCAGCGTAGTCGGTAGCGGGGCCTCCTACAATGAGCAGTTCTTC. The full variable domain, its missing parts supplied by reference TRBV9 and TRBJ2-1, is DSGVTQTPKHLITATGQRVTLRCSPRSGDLSVYWYQQSLDQGLQFLIQYYNGEERAKGNILERFSAQQFPDLHSELNLSSLELGDSALYFCASSVVGSGASYNEQFFGPGTRLTVL.

Of note for this clonotype: An end of the junction does not agree with germline; a read error may underlie this. The rearrangement links TRBV5-1 to TRBJ2-1; TRBD2 might be the D (6 bases). The CDR3 length is 16 residues. Germline loops: CDR1 SGHRS, CDR2 YFSETQ. The CDR3: CSSSRTRGIKGYEQFF. CDR3 nucleotides: TGCTCCAGCAGCCGCACCCGGGGGATCAAGGGCTATGAGCAGTTCTTC. The whole variable domain, filled in from reference TRBV5-1 and TRBJ2-1, reads KAGVTQTPRYLIKTRGQQVTLSCSPISGHRSVSWYQQTPGQGLQFLFEYFSETQRNKGNFPGRFSGRQFSNSRSEMNVSTLELGDSALYLCSSSRTRGIKGYEQFFGPGTRLTVL.

The V call is TRBV15, the J call TRBJ2-1, with D perhaps TRBD2 (5 bases). V lost 1 base and J lost 7, with 17 bases in between. The length of the CDR3 is 16 residues. Per the germline V gene, CDR1 is LNHNV and CDR2 is YYDKDF (reference sequence). In DNA, the CDR3 is TGTGCCACCAGCAGAGTACGGGATGGGGTGGTGAATGAGCAGTTCTTC. Protein product: CATSRVRDGVVNEQFF.

This clonotype showed up just a few times. CDR3 sequence: CSARDPSGNHNEQFF. The CDR3 DNA reads TGCAGTGCTCGGGACCCTAGCGGGAATCACAATGAGCAGTTCTTC. The chain employs TRBV20-1 and TRBJ2-1, with TRBD2 identical over 9 bases. The germline V gene has CDR1 DFQATT and CDR2 SNEGSKA (reference sequence). The CDR3 has 15 residues. The trim removed 5 bases at V and 5 bases at J, leaving 10 bases unmatched.

The CDR3 region is CASNPGVPSYEQYF. The CDR3 region has the DNA TGTGCCAGCAACCCAGGGGTCCCCTCCTACGAGCAGTACTTC. The genes are TRBV28 and TRBJ2-7, with D possibly TRBD1 on 6 matching bases. Germline values: CDR1 MDHEN, CDR2 SYDVKM. Trimming shortened V by 7 bases and J by 0 bases, and 13 bases separated the two germline ends. The CDR3 length is 14 residues.

This sequence joins TRBV6-2 or TRBV6-3 and TRBJ2-7; D unresolved. This CDR3 spans 15 amino acids. Germline values: CDR1 MNHEY, CDR2 SVGEGT. The V and J ends lost 6 bases and 2 bases respectively, with 17 bases between them. CDR3 protein: CASSGGAGPTYEQYF. DNA for the CDR3: TGTGCCAGCAGCGGCGGCGCAGGCCCAACCTACGAGCAGTACTTC.

The chain employs TRBV15 and TRBJ2-7; unclear D gene. Germline lookup yields CDR1 LNHNV and CDR2 YYDKDF (reference sequence). This CDR3 spans 14 amino acids. Trimming took off 5 bases at V and 0 bases at J, with 11 bases between the two ends. For the CDR3, the DNA is TGTGCCACCAGCGTGAAATTAAGCTCCTACGAGCAGTACTTC. Translated, it gives CATSVKLSSYEQYF. The full variable domain, in which reference TRBV15 and TRBJ2-7 provide the parts outside the CDR3, is DAMVIQNPRYQVTQFGKPVTLSCSQTLNHNVMYWYQQKSSQAPKLLFHYYDKDFNNEADTPDNFQSRRPNTSFCFLDIRSPGLGDTAMYLCATSVKLSSYEQYFGPGTRLTVT.

The rearrangement links TRBV6-1 to TRBJ2-7; D may match TRBD1 or TRBD2 (5 bases each). The CDR3 totals 14 residues. Deletions cut 6 bases from V and 3 bases from J, with 15 bases between. CDR1 is MNHNS, CDR2 SASEGT, per germline. Here the CDR3 DNA reads TGTGCCAGCAGCACCGGGACGGCGAGCTACGAGCAGTACTTC. Its protein is CASSTGTASYEQYF.

This chain uses TRBV7-2 with TRBJ2-5; D is unclear. V was cut by 1 base and J by 3 bases, with 15 bases left in between. Per germline, CDR1 SGHTA and CDR2 FQGNSA. CDR3 size: 16 residues. CDR3 DNA sequence: TGTGCCAGCAGCTTAGATCCCCCTGGCAGAAAAGAGACCCAGTACTTC. Translated: CASSLDPPGRKETQYF.